This passage covers 20 T cell receptor beta chains from one sample sequenced in a study of blood T cell repertoires in COVID-19. The assay was immunoSEQ multiplex PCR, and TCRdb's table has in-frame clones only and misses some. Among 100,000 to 150,000 clones listed, around 81% were seen once. The sequenced material came from peripheral blood. These receptors originate from a woman in her 50s with acute or convalescent COVID-19.

The CDR3 protein is CASSLSGGPDTQYF. CDR3 nucleotides: TGTGCCAGCAGCCTAAGCGGGGGACCAGATACGCAGTATTTT. The rearrangement uses TRBV9 and TRBJ2-3; 8 nucleotides match TRBD2. The CDR3 length is 14 residues. Germline CDR1 and CDR2: SGDLS and YYNGEE. The V gene end was trimmed by 4 bases and the J gene end by 4 bases; junction bases not matched to a gene: 5.

The chain joins TRBV23-1 to TRBJ1-6, with D possibly being TRBD1 (6 bases). TRBV23-1 is an open reading frame, and its role is uncertain. Trimming cost V 2 bases and J 7 bases, with 12 bases left between them. This CDR3 comprises 15 residues. The CDR3 nucleotides are TGCGCCAGCAGTCAACACAGGGAAAAGAATTCACCCCTCCACTTT. Amino acid sequence: CASSQHREKNSPLHF.

The chain uses TRBV10-1 and TRBJ2-1, with TRBD2 matching over 8 bases. V lost 2 bases and J lost 3; bases outside the gene matches: 3. This CDR3 is built from 15 residues. Germline lookup yields CDR1 WNHNN and CDR2 SYGVQD (reference sequence). The CDR3 sequence is CASSERAGDYNEQFF. The CDR3 coding sequence is TGCGCCAGCAGTGAGAGAGCGGGGGACTACAATGAGCAGTTCTTC.

A single count supports this clone. J is TRBJ1-1 and V is TRBV7-6; the D is unclear. V was shortened by 1 base and J by 4 bases, with 4 bases between the two germline ends. The CDR3 runs 12 residues. Germline V gene lookup returns CDR1 SGHVS and CDR2 FNYEAQ. The CDR3 region has the DNA TGTGCCAGCAGCTTAGATCTCACTGAAGCTTTCTTT. It is translated as CASSLDLTEAFF.

This clone was seen only once. This chain uses TRBV15 with TRBJ1-2, with 8 bases aligning to TRBD1. V was clipped by 3 bases and J by 5 bases; unmatched bases: 5. The CDR3 runs to 14 residues. The germline gives CDR1 LNHNV, CDR2 YYDKDF (reference sequence). The CDR3 reads CATSRTGVRYGYTF. CDR3 in DNA: TGTGCCACCAGCAGGACAGGGGTACGGTATGGCTACACCTTC.

This chain uses TRBV3-1 (or the pseudogene TRBV3-2) with TRBJ2-2; TRBD2 aligns across 16 bases. CDR1 LGHDT and CDR2 YNNKEL come from the germline V gene (reference sequence). V was clipped by 4 bases and J by 0 bases; unmatched bases: 2. This CDR3 is built from 18 residues. The CDR3 spells CASSRGLAGGTNTGELFF. In DNA form, the CDR3 reads TGTGCCAGCAGCCGGGGACTAGCGGGGGGGACGAACACCGGGGAGCTGTTTTTT.

This chain uses TRBV2 with TRBJ2-7; TRBD2 aligns across 12 bases. The CDR3 is 15 residues long. Trimming at V came to 6 bases and at J to 7 bases, leaving 10 bases not matched to a gene. The germline gives CDR1 SNHLY, CDR2 FYNNEI. The CDR3 nucleotides read TGTGCCAGCAGCGCCAGACTAGCGGGAGAGGGAGAGCAGTACTTC. Its protein is CASSARLAGEGEQYF.

The gene calls are TRBV5-1 and TRBJ2-7; 11 bases agree with TRBD2. Trimming removed 1 base from V and 4 bases from J; junction bases left unmatched: 4. Looked up from germline, CDR1 is SGHRS and CDR2 is YFSETQ. The CDR3 has 15 amino acids. Written as DNA, the CDR3 is TGCGCCAGCAGCTTGACTAGCGGGAGCATGTACGAGCAGTACTTC. Protein sequence: CASSLTSGSMYEQYF.

V is TRBV30 and J is TRBJ1-2; TRBD1 matches 7 bases. The CDR3 has 14 amino acids. V lost 3 bases, J lost 7 bases, and 11 bases stayed unmatched. Germline V gene sequence: CDR1 GTSNPN, CDR2 SVGIG (reference sequence). This CDR3 is CAWRVGGLRTGYTF. The CDR3 DNA reads TGTGCCTGGAGGGTAGGGGGCCTGCGGACTGGCTACACCTTC. Full variable domain (outside the CDR3, taken from reference TRBV30 and TRBJ1-2): SQTIHQWPATLVQPVGSPLSLECTVEGTSNPNLYWYRQAAGRGLQLLFYSVGIGQISSEVPQNLSASRPQDRQFILSSKKLLLSDSGFYLCAWRVGGLRTGYTFGSGTRLTVV.

This rearrangement joins TRBV6-6 to TRBJ1-2; weak D call: TRBD1 (6 bases). The CDR3 totals 15 residues. The V and J ends lost 2 bases and 8 bases respectively, with 18 bases between them. From germline, CDR1 is MNHNY and CDR2 SVGAGI (reference sequence). As DNA, the CDR3 is TGTGCCAGCAGTTACACACAACAGGGAATGGGGGGCTACACCTTC. It encodes CASSYTQQGMGGYTF.

The genes are TRBV20-1 and TRBJ1-1; D is unresolved. This CDR3 contains 13 residues. V was trimmed by 3 bases and J by 5 bases, leaving 13 bases between them. Germline V gene lookup returns CDR1 DFQATT and CDR2 SNEGSKA (reference sequence). CDR3 nucleotide sequence: TGCAGTGCTAGTCGGGGAGCACGGACTGAAGCTTTCTTT. As protein: CSASRGARTEAFF.

This clone was observed a few times. This sequence joins TRBV5-4 and TRBJ1-2; 7 bases are shared with TRBD1. The CDR3 totals 14 residues. The junction had 7 bases not matched to a gene; V was cut back by 5 bases and J by 3 bases. The V gene's germline CDR1 is SGHNT and CDR2 YYREEE (reference sequence). The CDR3 DNA follows: TGTGCCAGCAGGCCCGGGACAGCAGACTATGGCTACACCTTC. It codes for CASRPGTADYGYTF.

The chain recombines TRBV14 with TRBJ1-2; TRBD1 is a possible D gene (6 bases). The V gene lost 0 bases and the J gene lost 0 bases, with 14 bases spanning the gap. Per germline, CDR1 SGHDN and CDR2 FVKESK. The CDR3 is 17 amino acids. This chain's CDR3 is CASSQEDGGIANYGYTF. Here the CDR3 DNA reads TGTGCCAGCAGCCAAGAAGATGGGGGCATCGCTAACTATGGCTACACCTTC.

This clone has a single count. CDR3 DNA: TGCAGCGTTGAGACTAGCGAATACTACGAGCAGTACTTC. This encodes CSVETSEYYEQYF. The chain joins TRBV29-1 to TRBJ2-7, with 8 bases fitting TRBD2. Germline CDR1 reads SQVTM; CDR2 reads ANQGSEA. This CDR3 region has 13 residues. V gave up 3 bases and J gave up 3 bases; unmatched junction bases: 4.

The sample holds one count of this clone. The rearrangement joins TRBV3-1 (or the pseudogene TRBV3-2) to TRBJ1-4, with TRBD1 identical over 7 bases. The CDR3 covers 16 residues. J gave up 4 bases and V 2 bases, and 7 bases lay outside the gene matches. Germline assignment: CDR1 LGHDT and CDR2 YNNKEL (reference sequence). CDR3 amino acids: CASSQFDRANNEKLFF. The CDR3 coding sequence is TGTGCCAGCAGCCAATTTGACAGGGCCAATAATGAAAAACTGTTTTTT.

The chain links TRBV5-8 to TRBJ1-2; D unresolved. This CDR3 has 15 residues. The V end was cut by 4 bases, the J end by 0 bases, with 13 bases between. CDR1 SGHTS and CDR2 YDEGEE come from the germline V gene. The DNA for the CDR3 is TGTGCCAGCAGCCCCCAGAGAGGAGCTAACTATGGCTACACCTTC. Translated, it gives CASSPQRGANYGYTF.

Here the CDR3 DNA reads TGTGCCAGCAGCTTAACTATCGGGGACGAGCAGTACTTC. Its protein product is CASSLTIGDEQYF. The genes are TRBV7-3 and TRBJ2-7; perhaps TRBD2 as D (5 bases). The CDR3 contains 13 residues. Germline V gives CDR1 SGHTA, CDR2 FQGTGA. V shed 0 bases and J shed 5 bases, with 8 bases lying between them.

In this sample, this clone turned up once. The gene calls are TRBV11-1 and TRBJ2-5, with 7 bases fitting TRBD1. V gave up 5 bases and J gave up 4 bases; unmatched junction bases: 7. CDR3 length equals 14 residues. The germline V gene encodes CDR1 SGHAT and CDR2 FQDESV (reference sequence). The CDR3, as DNA: TGTGCCAGCAGCCGAGACAGGGCTCCAGAGACCCAGTACTTC. It is translated as CASSRDRAPETQYF.

The chain couples TRBV3-1 (or the pseudogene TRBV3-2) to TRBJ1-6, with TRBD1 matching over 7 bases. Germline values: CDR1 LGHDT, CDR2 YNNKEL (reference sequence). CDR3 length: 14 residues. V shed 5 bases, J shed 7 bases, and the junction held 5 bases outside the gene matches. The CDR3, as DNA: TGTGCCAGCAGCGGGGGGACAGAAAATTCACCCCTCCACTTT. Translated: CASSGGTENSPLHF.

This chain links TRBV2 with TRBJ1-1; 9 positions match TRBD1. The J segment lost 7 bases and the V segment lost 6 bases, leaving 9 bases of the junction unmatched. CDR3 length: 14 amino acids. Germline CDR1 is SNHLY and CDR2 is FYNNEI. The CDR3 region has the DNA TGTGCCAGCAGACCGGGACAGGGAGGGGGTGAAGCTTTCTTT. As protein: CASRPGQGGGEAFF.